The 14 T cell receptor beta chains below were found in one sample sequenced in a study of T cell repertoires in cytomegalovirus infection. One entry per CDR3 protein results from TCRdb running MiXCR on the reads. This table has about 310,000 distinct CDR3 sequences, roughly 25% appearing once. No antigen has been identified for these receptors. The source was cultured PBMCs, collected from culture after CMV antigen stimulation. All receptors derive from a human donor in good health (CMV status not recorded). Some clones in this sample may be carry-over from other donors' samples.

The sample holds a few counts of this clonotype. The chain combines TRBV5-1 with TRBJ2-5; unclear D gene. V lost 4 bases to trimming and J lost 2 bases, with 12 bases between them. There are 14 residues in the CDR3. Per the germline V gene, CDR1 is SGHRS and CDR2 is YFSETQ. The CDR3 is CASSGAVIQETQYF. Written as DNA, the CDR3 is TGCGCCAGCAGCGGTGCGGTGATTCAAGAGACCCAGTACTTC.

This clonotype was found a few times. The chain uses TRBV29-1 and TRBJ2-6; TRBD1 is a possible D gene (6 bases). Germline-derived CDR1 and CDR2 are SQVTM and ANQGSEA. The ends were cut back, 3 bases at V and 4 bases at J, with 10 bases in the middle. This CDR3 comprises 14 residues. The DNA of the CDR3 is TGCAGCGTTGACAGGGGAGCCGGGGCCAACGTCCTGACTTTC. It specifies CSVDRGAGANVLTF.

The genes are TRBV7-6 and TRBJ1-6; 9 bases match TRBD1. CDR1 and CDR2 (germline): SGHVS, FNYEAQ. With 5 bases clipped from V and 14 bases from J, the junction kept 4 bases outside the gene matches. The CDR3 contains 12 residues. CDR3 region: CASSLRQGALHF. Here the CDR3 DNA reads TGTGCCAGCAGCCTGCGACAGGGGGCCCTCCACTTT.

This clonotype was counted a few times. The genes are TRBV11-2 and TRBJ2-6; TRBD2 aligns across 8 bases. CDR1 and CDR2 (germline): SGHAT, FQNNGV. Trimming took 5 bases from V and 1 from J; bases not matched to a gene: 7. The CDR3 runs 17 residues. The CDR3 sequence: CASSALLAVSGANVLTF. The CDR3 coding sequence is TGTGCCAGCAGCGCACTACTAGCGGTGTCTGGGGCCAACGTCCTGACTTTC.

This clonotype was detected ten times or more. The chain carries TRBV7-2 and TRBJ1-1; 10 bases fit TRBD1. After removal of 4 bases from V and 4 bases from J, the junction contained 9 bases not matched to a gene. This CDR3 is built from 16 residues. The germline gives CDR1 SGHTA, CDR2 FQGNSA. The CDR3 bases are TGTGCCAGCAGCTCGGGACAGGGGATTGGTAGCACTGAAGCTTTCTTT. Encoded protein: CASSSGQGIGSTEAFF. Full variable domain (outside the CDR3, taken from reference TRBV7-2 and TRBJ1-1): GAGVSQSPSNKVTEKGKDVELRCDPISGHTALYWYRQSLGQGLEFLIYFQGNSAPDKSGLPSDRFSAERTGGSVSTLTIQRTQQEDSAVYLCASSSGQGIGSTEAFFGQGTRLTVV.

The CDR3 spells CASSLGYQLQETQYF. Written as DNA, the CDR3 is TGTGCCAGCAGCTTAGGCTACCAGCTCCAAGAGACCCAGTACTTC. The chain has TRBV7-9 and TRBJ2-5, with D unclear. Germline V lookup: CDR1 SEHNR, CDR2 FQNEAQ (reference sequence). This CDR3 comprises 15 residues. V shed 1 base and J shed 1 base, with 10 bases lying between them.

This clonotype has at least ten counts. The V call is TRBV12-3 or TRBV12-4, the J call TRBJ1-2; no firm D call. The CDR3 is 12 residues long. V lost 3 bases and J 5 bases, leaving 7 bases between the germline ends. CDR3 region: CASSFKGYGYTF. DNA for the CDR3: TGTGCCAGCAGTTTTAAGGGTTATGGCTACACCTTC.

This clonotype was observed a handful of times. The gene calls are TRBV6-6 and TRBJ2-2, with TRBD2 identical over 7 bases. Germline trimming cut 5 bases from V and 4 bases from J; bases unmatched to any gene: 4. The CDR3 sequence is 14 residues long. Germline CDR1 reads MNHNY; CDR2 reads SVGAGI (reference sequence). The CDR3 nucleotides are TGTGCCAGCAGTGCCCCTAGCGGCACCGGGGAGCTGTTTTTT. This gives the protein CASSAPSGTGELFF.

This clonotype has ten or more counts. This chain connects TRBV7-2 to TRBJ1-2; TRBD1 aligns across 10 bases. The CDR3 contains 15 residues. In germline, CDR1 is SGHTA, CDR2 FQGNSA. Trimming removed 4 bases from V and 0 bases from J; junction bases left unmatched: 2. DNA of the CDR3: TGTGCCAGCAGCTCAGGGACAGGGGCTAACTATGGCTACACCTTC. Its translation: CASSSGTGANYGYTF.

This clonotype came up many times. The genes are TRBV7-2 and TRBJ2-1; D is possibly TRBD2 (5 bases). The CDR3 length is 16 residues. Trimming pared 4 bases from V and 0 bases from J, leaving 13 bases between. Germline assignment: CDR1 SGHTA and CDR2 FQGNSA. The CDR3 DNA follows: TGTGCCAGCAGCTCCGGGATGATAAGCTCCTACAATGAGCAGTTCTTC. It is translated as CASSSGMISSYNEQFF.

There are a few counts of this clonotype. This chain links TRBV19 with TRBJ1-4; D ambiguous. The CDR3 consists of 12 residues. CDR1 and CDR2 from the germline V gene are LNHDA and SQIVND (reference sequence). V gave up 5 bases and J gave up 14 bases, with 15 bases separating them. CDR3 loop: CASSAASSKLFF. The CDR3 DNA reads TGTGCCAGTAGTGCGGCCTCATCTAAGCTGTTTTTT.

This clonotype has ten or more counts. V and J are TRBV28 and TRBJ2-6, with D unresolved. Per germline, CDR1 MDHEN and CDR2 SYDVKM. The CDR3 covers 17 residues. V shed 2 bases and J shed 0 bases, with 11 bases lying between them. The DNA of the CDR3 is TGTGCCAGCAGTTTACCGACATTAGCCTCTGGGGCCAACGTCCTGACTTTC. Its translation: CASSLPTLASGANVLTF.

This chain links TRBV4-2 with TRBJ2-6; D may be TRBD1 or TRBD2 (5 bases each). CDR1 and CDR2 from the germline V gene are LGHNA and YNFKEQ. This CDR3 contains 19 residues. The ends were cut back, 0 bases at V and 0 bases at J, with 15 bases in the middle. The CDR3 DNA reads TGTGCCAGCAGCCAAGAGTTACCGGGGACCTACTCTGGGGCCAACGTCCTGACTTTC. Translating gives CASSQELPGTYSGANVLTF.

This chain uses TRBV12-3 or TRBV12-4 with TRBJ2-7, with 10 bases lining up with TRBD2. This CDR3 is built from 13 residues. Trimming removed 7 bases from V and 2 bases from J; junction bases left unmatched: 2. The CDR3 spells CASTTSGTYEQYF. The CDR3 DNA reads TGTGCCAGCACCACTAGCGGGACCTACGAGCAGTACTTC.